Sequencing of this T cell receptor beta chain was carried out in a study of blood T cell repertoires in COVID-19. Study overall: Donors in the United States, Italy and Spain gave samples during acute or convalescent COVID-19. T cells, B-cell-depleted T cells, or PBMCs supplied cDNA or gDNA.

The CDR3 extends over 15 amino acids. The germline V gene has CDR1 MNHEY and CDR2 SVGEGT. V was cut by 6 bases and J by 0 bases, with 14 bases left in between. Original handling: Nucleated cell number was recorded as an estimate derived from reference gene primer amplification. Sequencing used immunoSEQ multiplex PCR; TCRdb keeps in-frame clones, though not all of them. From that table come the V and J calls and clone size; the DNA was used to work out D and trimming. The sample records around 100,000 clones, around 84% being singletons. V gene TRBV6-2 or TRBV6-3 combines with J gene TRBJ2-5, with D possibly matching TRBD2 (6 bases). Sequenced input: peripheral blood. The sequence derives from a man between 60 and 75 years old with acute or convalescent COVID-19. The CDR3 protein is CASSNLLANQETQYF. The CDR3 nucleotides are TGTGCCAGCAGCAACTTACTAGCTAACCAAGAGACCCAGTACTTC.